The 30 T cell receptor beta chains below all came from one sample that was sequenced in a study of blood T cells in healthy people across ages. For the second PCR, which ran for roughly 6 to 11 cycles, a sample-barcoded 5' primer and a J-beta primer mix were used. TCRdb itself ran the 5' RACE reads through MiXCR, one entry per CDR3 protein. The profile shows 1.5 million to 2 million distinct CDR3 sequences, 49% of them singletons. Sequenced material: blood. These receptor sequences come from a woman in her thirties or forties in good health.

The chain links TRBV6-6 to TRBJ2-5; possibly TRBD1 for D (6 bases). The CDR3 has 12 amino acids. Germline assignment: CDR1 MNHNY and CDR2 SVGAGI (reference sequence). Deletions cut 5 bases from V and 5 bases from J, with 9 bases between. CDR3 DNA: TGTGCCAGCAGTCGACAGGTCGAGACCCAGTACTTC. Translated, it gives CASSRQVETQYF.

The rearrangement uses TRBV5-8 and TRBJ1-1; 8 positions agree with TRBD1. This CDR3 is built from 13 residues. Germline V gene lookup returns CDR1 SGHTS and CDR2 YDEGEE. Losses at the gene ends were 7 bases for V and 4 bases for J; bases not matched to a gene: 6. The CDR3 coding sequence is TGTGCCAGCCCGGACAGGGCTTTCACTGAAGCTTTCTTT. Amino acids: CASPDRAFTEAFF.

This clonotype appeared once. The CDR3: CASSLAFRGGAEQFF. CDR3 sequence (DNA): TGTGCCAGCAGCTTAGCGTTTCGCGGGGGGGCCGAGCAGTTCTTC. The rearrangement joins TRBV7-2 to TRBJ2-1, with 9 bases matching TRBD2. The CDR3 extends over 15 amino acids. Germline values: CDR1 SGHTA, CDR2 FQGNSA. V lost 0 bases and J lost 10; bases outside the gene matches: 7.

Concerning this clonotype: Relative to the germline gene, one junction end is altered; a read error may explain this. V and J are TRBV11-2 and TRBJ2-4; 10 nucleotides align to TRBD2. Per the germline V gene, CDR1 is SGHAT and CDR2 is FQNNGV. The CDR3 is 17 amino acids. The DNA of the CDR3 is TGTGCCAGCAGCTTAGGTTGGAGCGGGGGGGCCAAAAACATTCGGTACTTC. It encodes CASSLGWSGGAKNIRYF.

The chain couples TRBV6-1 to TRBJ1-5, with D perhaps matching TRBD1 (5 bases). Trimming removed 7 bases from V and 0 bases from J, with 16 bases in between. CDR3 length equals 16 residues. Germline V lookup: CDR1 MNHNS, CDR2 SASEGT. For the CDR3, the DNA is TGTGCCAGCAAGGAGGAGACAGCTTATAGCAATCAGCCCCAGCATTTT. Translating it yields CASKEETAYSNQPQHF.

This clonotype was observed a few times. The genes are TRBV6-5 and TRBJ1-2; D is perhaps TRBD1 (5 bases). Trimming took 7 bases from V and 6 from J, leaving 9 bases between them. The CDR3 covers 11 residues. Germline V lookup: CDR1 MNHEY, CDR2 SVGAGI. This chain's CDR3 is CASTAGHGYTF. CDR3 coding DNA: TGTGCCAGCACGGCAGGGCATGGCTACACCTTC.

The chain carries TRBV12-3 or TRBV12-4 and TRBJ2-3; D unresolved. V was shortened by 3 bases and J by 4 bases, with 8 bases between the two germline ends. This CDR3 has 13 residues. The CDR3: CASSFSLSDTQYF. Written as DNA, the CDR3 is TGTGCCAGCAGTTTTTCCCTTTCAGATACGCAGTATTTT.

The rearrangement links TRBV12-3 or TRBV12-4 to TRBJ2-3, with 7 bases that match TRBD1. The CDR3 length is 15 residues. The V segment lost 7 bases and the J segment 2 bases; nucleotides outside the gene matches: 9. CDR3: CASIPDRATTDTQYF. The CDR3, as DNA: TGTGCCAGCATCCCCGACAGGGCTACCACAGATACGCAGTATTTT.

This chain joins TRBV29-1 and TRBJ1-1, with 8 positions matching TRBD1. The CDR3 extends over 13 amino acids. The V segment lost 5 bases and the J segment 1 base; nucleotides outside the gene matches: 3. The V gene's germline CDR1 is SQVTM and CDR2 ANQGSEA. For the CDR3, the DNA is TGCAGCGTTTTCCAGGGGGCGAACACTGAAGCTTTCTTT. This sequence encodes CSVFQGANTEAFF.

V is TRBV2 and J is TRBJ1-4; possible D gene TRBD1, 5 bases. Germline CDR1 reads SNHLY; CDR2 reads FYNNEI. V was shortened by 5 bases and J by 3 bases, with 19 bases between the two germline ends. This CDR3 comprises 17 residues. The CDR3 loop reads CASSPRQHSGPNEKLFF. The CDR3 coding sequence is TGTGCCAGCAGTCCCAGACAGCACAGTGGACCTAATGAAAAACTGTTTTTT.

This clonotype was detected a few times. The CDR3 spells CSATRGIRDTQYF. The CDR3 DNA follows: TGCAGCGCCACAAGGGGGATTCGGGATACGCAGTATTTT. The chain uses TRBV29-1 and TRBJ2-3, with D maybe TRBD1 (6 bases). V was pared by 7 bases and J by 6 bases, with 17 bases between. Germline CDR1 and CDR2: SQVTM and ANQGSEA. The CDR3 extends over 13 amino acids.

The gene calls are TRBV6-2 or TRBV6-3 and TRBJ2-3, with D possibly TRBD1 on 6 matching bases. The V end lost 9 bases, the J end lost 2 bases, and 12 bases lay between the germline ends. Germline V gene data show CDR1 as MNHEY and CDR2 as SVGEGT. This CDR3 spans 13 amino acids. The CDR3 coding sequence is TGTGCCAGTCAAAACAGGGCCACAGATACGCAGTATTTT. The encoded protein is CASQNRATDTQYF.

This rearrangement joins TRBV7-2 to TRBJ1-2, with D possibly matching TRBD1 (5 bases). Trimming took 2 bases from V and 3 from J, leaving 13 bases between them. The CDR3 sequence is 15 residues long. The germline V gene has CDR1 SGHTA and CDR2 FQGNSA. Here the CDR3 reads CASSLQGRSDYGYTF. CDR3 DNA sequence: TGTGCCAGCAGCTTACAGGGTAGGAGCGACTATGGCTACACCTTC.

This clonotype showed up just a few times. The chain combines TRBV6-1 with TRBJ2-7; D possibly matches TRBD1 or TRBD2 (5 bases each). The germline V and J ends were trimmed by 8 bases and 1 base, with 15 bases remaining between them. CDR1 is MNHNS, CDR2 SASEGT, per germline. CDR3 length: 14 residues. This CDR3 is CASEAGARSYEQYF. As DNA, the CDR3 is TGTGCCAGCGAGGCCGGGGCTAGGTCCTACGAGCAGTACTTC.

In its sample, this clonotype was seen a few times. J is TRBJ2-1 and V is TRBV11-1; D remains ambiguous. Germline CDR1 and CDR2: SGHAT and FQDESV (reference sequence). V lost 10 bases, J lost 4 bases, and 11 bases lay in between. The CDR3 contains 12 residues. CDR3 sequence (DNA): TGTGCCACCCAACACGGTTACAATGAGCAGTTCTTC. Residues: CATQHGYNEQFF.

The CDR3 nucleotides read TGTGCCAGCTCACCAAAACGACAGGGAGTGGACACTGAAGCTTTCTTT. This translates into CASSPKRQGVDTEAFF. The gene calls are TRBV18 and TRBJ1-1; 7 bases map to TRBD1. The V gene's germline CDR1 is KGHSH and CDR2 LQKENI. The CDR3 is 16 residues long. With V trimmed by 2 bases and J by 3 bases, 9 bases remained unmatched.

This sequence joins TRBV5-6 and TRBJ2-5; D tentatively fits TRBD1 or TRBD2 (5 bases each). V gave up 3 bases and J gave up 1 base, with 22 bases separating them. CDR1 and CDR2 (germline): SGHDT, YYEEEE. This CDR3 comprises 18 residues. The CDR3 loop reads CASSWWTSSLGVQETQYF. CDR3 bases: TGTGCCAGCAGCTGGTGGACATCCTCCCTGGGGGTCCAAGAGACCCAGTACTTC.

The chain combines TRBV4-1 with TRBJ2-3, with D uncertain. V lost 1 base and J 2 bases, leaving 10 bases between the germline ends. Germline CDR1 and CDR2: MGHRA and YSYEKL. This CDR3 comprises 15 residues. The CDR3 reads CASSQVPSYTDTQYF. CDR3 bases: TGCGCCAGCAGCCAAGTGCCGTCTTACACAGATACGCAGTATTTT.

V and J are TRBV3-1 and TRBJ1-2; a possible D gene is TRBD1 (6 bases). V was trimmed by 0 bases and J by 7 bases, leaving 9 bases between them. The germline gives CDR1 LGHDT, CDR2 YNNKEL (reference sequence). This CDR3 has 13 amino acids. The CDR3 reads CASSQDQGGGYTF. The CDR3 DNA reads as TGTGCCAGCAGCCAAGATCAAGGGGGTGGCTACACCTTC.

DNA for the CDR3: TGTGCCAGCAGTTTTGCCACGGGAGGCAGTAGTGAAAAACTGTTTTTT. As protein: CASSFATGGSSEKLFF. The chain links TRBV12-3 or TRBV12-4 to TRBJ1-4, with D unresolved. Trimming pared 3 bases from V and 7 bases from J, leaving 18 bases between. The CDR3 contains 16 residues.

The genes are TRBV20-1 and TRBJ2-5; D may be TRBD1 (6 bases). TRBJ2-7 matches the DNA end more closely, so the J call is doubtful. Per germline, CDR1 DFQATT and CDR2 SNEGSKA (reference sequence). This CDR3 is 14 amino acids long. CDR3 DNA: TGCAGTGCTAGAGGGCAGGGGCTCCCATACGAGCAGTACTTC. Protein: CSARGQGLPYEQYF.

The chain employs TRBV4-1 and TRBJ2-6, with 7 positions matching TRBD1. V dropped 5 bases and J dropped 0; count of bases not matched to a gene: 4. The germline V gene encodes CDR1 MGHRA and CDR2 YSYEKL. The CDR3 is 16 amino acids. The CDR3 sequence: CASSDRELSGANVLTF. The CDR3 DNA follows: TGCGCCAGCAGCGACAGGGAACTCTCTGGGGCCAACGTCCTGACTTTC.

V gene TRBV6-5 combines with J gene TRBJ2-7; 7 positions match TRBD2. The CDR3 covers 15 residues. After removal of 0 bases from V and 6 bases from J, the junction contained 8 bases not matched to a gene. Germline assignment: CDR1 MNHEY and CDR2 SVGAGI. The CDR3 DNA follows: TGTGCCAGCAGTTACTCGGGAGGGATTCGCGGCGAGCAGTACTTC. As protein: CASSYSGGIRGEQYF.

This clonotype was seen only a few times. The chain employs TRBV18 and TRBJ2-1; 9 bases map to TRBD1. Trimming at V came to 2 bases and at J to 8 bases, leaving 7 bases not matched to a gene. This CDR3 has 15 amino acids. Germline V gene lookup returns CDR1 KGHSH and CDR2 LQKENI. The CDR3 coding sequence is TGTGCCAGCTCACCAAGACAGGGGGAGATGGATGAGCAGTTCTTC. As protein: CASSPRQGEMDEQFF.

The chain carries TRBV6-2 or TRBV6-3 and TRBJ1-1; 10 bases agree with TRBD1. Germline CDR1 MNHEY, CDR2 SVGEGT. The CDR3 has 14 amino acids. J gave up 5 bases and V 6 bases, and 6 bases lay outside the gene matches. CDR3 sequence reads: CASRGTGVDTEAFF. The DNA of the CDR3 is TGTGCCAGCAGAGGGACAGGGGTTGATACTGAAGCTTTCTTT.

The J gene is TRBJ1-2, the V gene TRBV15, with a possible D match to TRBD1 (5 bases). Trimming left V 5 bases short and J 11 bases short, with 21 bases between. Per germline, CDR1 LNHNV and CDR2 YYDKDF (reference sequence). The CDR3 loop spans 14 amino acids. CDR3 protein: CATSSQRDGGGYTF. For the CDR3, the DNA is TGTGCCACCAGCTCCCAGAGAGACGGGGGGGGTTACACCTTC. Combining the CDR3 with reference TRBV15 and TRBJ1-2 gives the whole variable domain DAMVIQNPRYQVTQFGKPVTLSCSQTLNHNVMYWYQQKSSQAPKLLFHYYDKDFNNEADTPDNFQSRRPNTSFCFLDIRSPGLGDTAMYLCATSSQRDGGGYTFGSGTRLTVV.

V is TRBV7-9 and J is TRBJ2-7; 9 nucleotides align to TRBD2. Germline V lookup: CDR1 SEHNR, CDR2 FQNEAQ (reference sequence). Trimming at V came to 8 bases and at J to 1 base, leaving 18 bases not matched to a gene. The CDR3 has 18 amino acids. CDR3 coding DNA: TGTGCCAGCTTACCACGAGGACTAGCGACAGACTTGTCCTACGAGCAGTACTTC. This codes for CASLPRGLATDLSYEQYF.

This clonotype was counted between two and nine times. A read error may account for a junction end that differs from germline. J is TRBJ2-1 and V is TRBV7-2, with 7 positions matching TRBD1. Germline lookup yields CDR1 SGHTA and CDR2 FQGNSA. The CDR3 is 13 residues long. The CDR3 sequence: CASSLATGYEQFF. In DNA form, the CDR3 reads TGTGCCAGCAGCTTAGCGACAGGGTATGAACAGTTCTTC.

This clonotype was seen more than once but under ten times. V gene TRBV6-4 combines with J gene TRBJ2-1; 7 positions agree with TRBD2. V gave up 6 bases and J gave up 0 bases; unmatched junction bases: 8. Per germline, CDR1 MRHNA and CDR2 SNTAGT. The CDR3 runs to 16 residues. The CDR3 nucleotides are TGTGCCAGCAGCCCTGTAGGCGGGAGCTCCTACAATGAGCAGTTCTTC. Its protein is CASSPVGGSSYNEQFF.

The rearrangement joins TRBV4-1 to TRBJ2-7; D ambiguous. The DNA end favors TRBJ2-5, so the J call may be wrong. The CDR3 length is 13 residues. CDR1 MGHRA and CDR2 YSYEKL come from the germline V gene. CDR3 DNA: TGCGCCAGCAGCCACGCTCGGACGGAGACCCAGTACTTC. Its protein is CASSHARTETQYF.